This passage covers 4 T cell receptor beta chains from one sample sequenced in a study of cytomegalovirus exposure and HLA in healthy donors. It was with 60 Vbeta and 13 Jbeta primers that the PCR ran. Assay used: immunoSEQ multiplex PCR; TCRdb lists only in-frame clones, some missing. The sample has 250,000 or so clones; 85% to 95% are singletons. Sequenced input: PBMCs. Source of these receptors: a girl aged 2 to 9 in good health and CMV-seronegative.

The rearrangement joins TRBV18 to TRBJ2-3; D call uncertain. This CDR3 region has 13 residues. Trimming cost V 7 bases and J 6 bases, with 14 bases left between them. Germline-derived CDR1 and CDR2 are KGHSH and LQKENI. The CDR3 nucleotides are TGTGCCAGCTACCCGGATGCGGTGGATACGCAGTATTTT. Protein sequence: CASYPDAVDTQYF.

This chain uses TRBV7-8 with TRBJ1-3, with TRBD1 identical over 9 bases. The CDR3 consists of 14 residues. CDR1 SGHVS and CDR2 FQNEAQ come from the germline V gene. V shed 5 bases and J 2 bases; nucleotides not matched to a gene: 1. Written as DNA, the CDR3 is TGTGCCAGCAGCCGACAGGGGGCTGGAAACACCATATATTTT. Translated: CASSRQGAGNTIYF.

V usage is TRBV5-1 and J usage is TRBJ2-5, with a possible D match to TRBD1 (6 bases). Germline CDR1 is SGHRS and CDR2 is YFSETQ. The germline V and J ends were trimmed by 4 bases and 5 bases, with 15 bases remaining between them. The CDR3 runs 14 residues. The CDR3 sequence: CASSATTGLETQYF. CDR3 bases: TGCGCCAGCAGCGCGACCACAGGGTTGGAGACCCAGTACTTC.

The CDR3 sequence is CASSIGTSFNEQFF. The CDR3 nucleotides read TGTGCCAGTAGTATCGGGACTAGCTTCAATGAGCAGTTCTTC. The V gene is TRBV19, the J gene TRBJ2-1, with 9 bases lining up with TRBD2. Germline-derived CDR1 and CDR2 are LNHDA and SQIVND (reference sequence). J lost 6 bases, V lost 3 bases, and 3 bases had no gene match. The CDR3 is made up of 14 amino acids.